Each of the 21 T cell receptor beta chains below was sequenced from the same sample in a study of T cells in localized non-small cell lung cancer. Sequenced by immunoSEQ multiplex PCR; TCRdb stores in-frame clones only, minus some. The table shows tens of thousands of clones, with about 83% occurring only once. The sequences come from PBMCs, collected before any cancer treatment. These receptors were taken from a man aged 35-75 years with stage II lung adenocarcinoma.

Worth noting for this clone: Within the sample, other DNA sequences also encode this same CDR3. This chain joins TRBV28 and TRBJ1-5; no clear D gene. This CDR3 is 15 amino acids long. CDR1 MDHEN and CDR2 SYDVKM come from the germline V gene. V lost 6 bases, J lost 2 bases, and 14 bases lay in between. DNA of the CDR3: TGTGCCAGCAGCCTCAGTCTCTCGGGCAATCAGCCCCAGCATTTT. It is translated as CASSLSLSGNQPQHF.

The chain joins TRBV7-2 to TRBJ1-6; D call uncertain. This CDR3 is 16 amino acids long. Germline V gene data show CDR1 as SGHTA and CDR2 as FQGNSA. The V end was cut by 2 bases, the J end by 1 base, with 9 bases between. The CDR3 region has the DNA TGTGCCAGCAGCTTAATCGGGAGGTCCTATAATTCACCCCTCCACTTT. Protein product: CASSLIGRSYNSPLHF. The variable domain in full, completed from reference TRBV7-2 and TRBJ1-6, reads GAGVSQSPSNKVTEKGKDVELRCDPISGHTALYWYRQSLGQGLEFLIYFQGNSAPDKSGLPSDRFSAERTGGSVSTLTIQRTQQEDSAVYLCASSLIGRSYNSPLHFGNGTRLTVT.

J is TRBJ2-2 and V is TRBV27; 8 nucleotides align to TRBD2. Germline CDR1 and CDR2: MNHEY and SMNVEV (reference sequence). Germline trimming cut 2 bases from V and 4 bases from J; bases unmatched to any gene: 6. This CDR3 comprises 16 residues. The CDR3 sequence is CASSLRLGRATGELFF. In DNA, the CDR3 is TGTGCCAGCAGTTTACGGCTCGGGAGGGCCACCGGGGAGCTGTTTTTT.

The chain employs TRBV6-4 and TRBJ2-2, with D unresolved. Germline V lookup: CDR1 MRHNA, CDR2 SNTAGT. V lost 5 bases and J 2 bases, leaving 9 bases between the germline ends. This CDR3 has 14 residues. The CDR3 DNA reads TGTGCCAGCAGTCAGGAAGCCAACACCGGGGAGCTGTTTTTT. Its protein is CASSQEANTGELFF.

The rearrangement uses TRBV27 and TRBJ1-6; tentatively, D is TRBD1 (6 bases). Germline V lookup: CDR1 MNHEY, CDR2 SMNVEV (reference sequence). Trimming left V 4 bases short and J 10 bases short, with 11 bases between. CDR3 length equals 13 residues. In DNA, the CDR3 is TGTGCCAGCAGTTCCAGGGGCGAGTCACCCCTCCACTTT. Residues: CASSSRGESPLHF.

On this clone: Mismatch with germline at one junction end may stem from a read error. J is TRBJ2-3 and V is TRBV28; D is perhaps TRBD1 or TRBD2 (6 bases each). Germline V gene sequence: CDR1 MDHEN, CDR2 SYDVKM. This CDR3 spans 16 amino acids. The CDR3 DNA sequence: TGTGCCAGCAGTCCTTCGGGGGCGGGATATTCAGATACGCAGTGTTTT. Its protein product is CASSPSGAGYSDTQCF.

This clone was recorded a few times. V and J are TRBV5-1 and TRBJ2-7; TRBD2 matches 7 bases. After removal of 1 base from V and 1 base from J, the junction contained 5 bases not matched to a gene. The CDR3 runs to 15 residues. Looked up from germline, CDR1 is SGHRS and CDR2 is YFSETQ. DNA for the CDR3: TGCGCCAGCAGCTTGTCTCCTAGCGGATCCTACGAGCAGTACTTC. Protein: CASSLSPSGSYEQYF.

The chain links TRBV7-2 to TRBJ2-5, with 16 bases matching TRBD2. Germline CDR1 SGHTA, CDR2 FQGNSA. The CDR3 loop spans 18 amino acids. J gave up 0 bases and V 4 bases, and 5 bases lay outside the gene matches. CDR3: CASSSAGLAGGYQETQYF. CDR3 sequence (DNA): TGTGCCAGCAGCTCGGCGGGACTAGCGGGAGGGTACCAAGAGACCCAGTACTTC.

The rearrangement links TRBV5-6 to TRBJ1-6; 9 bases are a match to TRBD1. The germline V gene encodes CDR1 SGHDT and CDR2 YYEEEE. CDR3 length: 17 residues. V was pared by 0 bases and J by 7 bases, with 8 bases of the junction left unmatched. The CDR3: CASSLDDRGFWNSPLHF. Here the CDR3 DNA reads TGTGCCAGCAGCTTGGACGACAGGGGGTTTTGGAATTCACCCCTCCACTTT.

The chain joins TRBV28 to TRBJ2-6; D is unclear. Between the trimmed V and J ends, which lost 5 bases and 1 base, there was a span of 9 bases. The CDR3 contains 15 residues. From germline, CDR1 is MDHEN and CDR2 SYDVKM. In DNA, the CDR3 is TGTGCCAGCAGTCTTGGCGATTCTGGGGCCAACGTCCTGACTTTC. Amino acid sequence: CASSLGDSGANVLTF.

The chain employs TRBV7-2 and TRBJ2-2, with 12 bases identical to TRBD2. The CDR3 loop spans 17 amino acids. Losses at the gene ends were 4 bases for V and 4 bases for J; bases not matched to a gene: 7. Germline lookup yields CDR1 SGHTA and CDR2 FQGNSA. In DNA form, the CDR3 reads TGTGCCAGCAGCTCCCCGGGACTAGCGGGCTTCACCGGGGAGCTGTTTTTT. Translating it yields CASSSPGLAGFTGELFF.

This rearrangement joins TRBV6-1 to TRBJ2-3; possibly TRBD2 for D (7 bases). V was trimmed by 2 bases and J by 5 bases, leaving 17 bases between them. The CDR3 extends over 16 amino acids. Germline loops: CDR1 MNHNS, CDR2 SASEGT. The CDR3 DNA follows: TGTGCCAGCAGTGAACTGGGGGGGGGCCGGGTAGATACGCAGTATTTT. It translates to CASSELGGGRVDTQYF.

The CDR3 DNA sequence: TGTGCCAGCAGCTTGGCCCCAGGACAGGGAGAGACCCAGTACTTC. Protein product: CASSLAPGQGETQYF. The rearrangement links TRBV5-6 to TRBJ2-5, with 8 bases aligning to TRBD1. This CDR3 is 15 amino acids long. Germline trimming cut 0 bases from V and 4 bases from J; bases unmatched to any gene: 5. From germline, CDR1 is SGHDT and CDR2 YYEEEE.

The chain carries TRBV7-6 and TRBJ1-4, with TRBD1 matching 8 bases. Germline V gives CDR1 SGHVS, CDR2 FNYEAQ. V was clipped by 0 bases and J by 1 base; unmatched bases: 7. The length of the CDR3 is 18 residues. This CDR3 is CASSLAAGGARTNEKLFF. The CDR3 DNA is TGTGCCAGCAGCTTAGCGGCAGGGGGCGCGAGAACTAATGAAAAACTGTTTTTT.

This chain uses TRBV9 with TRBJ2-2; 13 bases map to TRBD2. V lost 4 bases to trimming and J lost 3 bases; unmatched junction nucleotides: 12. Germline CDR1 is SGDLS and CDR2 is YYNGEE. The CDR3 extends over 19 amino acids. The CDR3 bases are TGTGCCAGCAGCCCTGGACTAGCGGGAGTGGGGCTTGACACCGGGGAGCTGTTTTTT. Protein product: CASSPGLAGVGLDTGELFF.

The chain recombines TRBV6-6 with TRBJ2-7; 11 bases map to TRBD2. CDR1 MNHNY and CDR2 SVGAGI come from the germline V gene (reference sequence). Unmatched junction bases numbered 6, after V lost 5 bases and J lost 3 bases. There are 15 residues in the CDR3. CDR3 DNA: TGTGCCAGCAGTCCGGGGACTAGCGGAAACTACGAGCAGTACTTC. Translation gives CASSPGTSGNYEQYF.

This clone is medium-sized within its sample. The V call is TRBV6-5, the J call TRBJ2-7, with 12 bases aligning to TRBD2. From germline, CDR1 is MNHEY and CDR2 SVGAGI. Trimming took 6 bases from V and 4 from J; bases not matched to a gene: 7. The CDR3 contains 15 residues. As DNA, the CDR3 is TGTGCCAGCAGGTCACTAGCGGGAGGTGATTACGAGCAGTACTTC. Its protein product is CASRSLAGGDYEQYF.

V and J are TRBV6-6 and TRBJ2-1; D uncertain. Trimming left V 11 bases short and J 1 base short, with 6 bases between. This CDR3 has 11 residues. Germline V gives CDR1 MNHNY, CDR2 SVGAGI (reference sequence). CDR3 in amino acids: CAVVSYNEQFF. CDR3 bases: TGTGCCGTGGTTTCCTACAATGAGCAGTTCTTC.

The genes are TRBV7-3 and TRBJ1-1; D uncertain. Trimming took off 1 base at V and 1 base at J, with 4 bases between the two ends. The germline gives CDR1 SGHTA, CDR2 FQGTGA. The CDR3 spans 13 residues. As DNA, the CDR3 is TGTGCCAGCAGCTTAAGGGAGAACACTGAAGCTTTCTTT. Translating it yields CASSLRENTEAFF.

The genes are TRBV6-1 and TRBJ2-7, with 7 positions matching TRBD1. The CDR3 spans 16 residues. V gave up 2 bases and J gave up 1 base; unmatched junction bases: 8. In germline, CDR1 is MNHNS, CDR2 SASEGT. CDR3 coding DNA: TGTGCCAGCAGTGAAAATACGGGACAGTCTTCCTACGAGCAGTACTTC. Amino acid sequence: CASSENTGQSSYEQYF.

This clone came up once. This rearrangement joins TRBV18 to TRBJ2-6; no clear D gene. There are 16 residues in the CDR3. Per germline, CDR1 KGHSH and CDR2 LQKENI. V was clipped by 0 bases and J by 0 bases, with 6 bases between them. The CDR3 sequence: CASSPPHLSGANVLTF. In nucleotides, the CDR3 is TGTGCCAGCTCACCACCCCACCTCTCTGGGGCCAACGTCCTGACTTTC.